Listed here are 27 T cell receptor beta chains from one sample, sequenced in a study of metastatic and nonmetastatic thyroid tumors. TCRdb reprocessed the PCR reads via MiXCR. The table has tens of thousands of clones, just over 4% seen once; the top ten hold around 24%. Treatment of any kind had been given to no patient before thyroid surgery. The sequencing sample was made of blood. The receptors come from a female donor with papillary thyroid cancer or a benign thyroid nodule (not recorded which). Some clones in this sample may be carry-over from other donors' samples.

This clone was recorded at least ten times. The chain carries TRBV28 and TRBJ1-1, with D possibly TRBD1 on 5 matching bases. Germline V CDR1 and CDR2: MDHEN, SYDVKM. This CDR3 region has 12 residues. V was trimmed by 5 bases and J by 7 bases, leaving 11 bases between them. CDR3 in amino acids: CASSPRVSEAFF. The CDR3 coding sequence is TGTGCCAGCAGTCCCAGGGTTAGTGAAGCTTTCTTT.

This clone was seen many times. This chain uses TRBV2 with TRBJ2-6; D tentatively fits TRBD1 or TRBD2 (7 bases each). Trimming took 5 bases from V and 0 from J, leaving 14 bases between them. The CDR3 loop spans 17 amino acids. Germline values: CDR1 SNHLY, CDR2 FYNNEI. Here the CDR3 reads CASSQQGRGSGANVLTF. The CDR3 bases are TGTGCCAGCAGTCAACAGGGGAGGGGCTCTGGGGCCAACGTCCTGACTTTC.

This clone was detected many times. The V gene is TRBV5-1, the J gene TRBJ1-2; no reliable D call. This CDR3 spans 12 amino acids. Looked up from germline, CDR1 is SGHRS and CDR2 is YFSETQ. The V gene lost 4 bases and the J gene lost 2 bases, with 6 bases spanning the gap. CDR3 sequence: CASSESNYGYTF. Written as DNA, the CDR3 is TGCGCCAGCAGCGAAAGCAACTATGGCTACACCTTC.

This clone has a count of ten or more. The chain links TRBV6-5 to TRBJ2-3; no clear D. CDR1 is MNHEY, CDR2 SVGAGI, per germline. Trimming took 0 bases from V and 4 from J, leaving 5 bases between them. The CDR3 is 13 residues long. The DNA of the CDR3 is TGTGCCAGCAGTTACTCCTCTCCAGATACGCAGTATTTT. Translating gives CASSYSSPDTQYF.

This clone was recorded a few times. Other DNA sequences in this specimen translate into the identical CDR3. The V and J genes are TRBV4-2 and TRBJ1-2; D uncertain. From germline, CDR1 is LGHNA and CDR2 YNFKEQ. The V gene lost 0 bases and the J gene lost 11 bases, with 25 bases spanning the gap. The CDR3 contains 17 residues. CDR3 in amino acids: CASSQDLFGPQGWGYTF. CDR3 sequence (DNA): TGTGCCAGCAGCCAAGATCTATTTGGGCCACAAGGTTGGGGATACACCTTC.

This clone was detected many times. V usage is TRBV6-1 and J usage is TRBJ2-7; TRBD1 matches 7 bases. The trim removed 7 bases at V and 3 bases at J, leaving 9 bases unmatched. Germline V CDR1 and CDR2: MNHNS, SASEGT. The CDR3 extends over 14 amino acids. CDR3 DNA sequence: TGTGCCAGCAACCAACAGGGGTCCCTCTACGAGCAGTACTTC. This encodes CASNQQGSLYEQYF.

This clone appeared a few times. A much larger clone differs from this one at a single base, so this may be a read error. The chain combines TRBV28 with TRBJ2-5, with 9 bases lining up with TRBD2. V lost 5 bases, J lost 0 bases, and 13 bases stayed unmatched. CDR1 is MDHEN, CDR2 SYDVKM, per germline. The CDR3 consists of 18 residues. CDR3 loop: CASSHRLAVVGYQETQYF. In DNA form, the CDR3 reads TGTGCCAGCAGTCATCGACTAGCGGTAGTGGGGTACCAAGAGACCCAGTACTTC.

The J gene is TRBJ2-7, the V gene TRBV27, with D tentatively TRBD1 (6 bases). The CDR3 spans 13 residues. Deletions cut 5 bases from V and 3 bases from J, with 11 bases between. Germline V gene data show CDR1 as MNHEY and CDR2 as SMNVEV (reference sequence). The CDR3 nucleotides read TGTGCCAGCAGTATCAAAGGGGGCTACGAGCAGTACTTC. Protein: CASSIKGGYEQYF.

This clone was detected many times. The chain uses TRBV11-2 and TRBJ2-5; 7 bases fit TRBD1. The CDR3 totals 14 residues. Germline CDR1 is SGHAT and CDR2 is FQNNGV. The ends lost 4 bases at V and 5 bases at J; junction bases unmatched: 7. The CDR3 region is CASSSTTGSETQYF. CDR3 in DNA: TGTGCCAGCAGCTCTACGACAGGGAGTGAGACCCAGTACTTC.

This clone was counted many times. This CDR3 is CASSLGSGTSRKYF. In DNA form, the CDR3 reads TGTGCCAGCAGCCTCGGTTCCGGGACATCGAGAAAGTACTTC. This chain connects TRBV28 to TRBJ2-7; weak D call: TRBD1 (6 bases). Germline-derived CDR1 and CDR2 are MDHEN and SYDVKM. The germline V and J ends were trimmed by 6 bases and 11 bases, with 23 bases remaining between them. The CDR3 runs to 14 residues. The variable domain in full, with the rest retrieved from reference TRBV28 and TRBJ2-7, is DVKVTQSSRYLVKRTGEKVFLECVQDMDHENMFWYRQDPGLGLRLIYFSYDVKMKEKGDIPEGYSVSREKKERFSLILESASTNQTSMYLCASSLGSGTSRKYFGPGTRLTVT.

In regard to this clone: Germline is not matched at one junction end, which may reflect a read error. The V call is TRBV4-2, the J call TRBJ2-1; perhaps TRBD1 as D (6 bases). Germline V lookup: CDR1 LGHNA, CDR2 YNFKEQ. The length of the CDR3 is 14 residues. The CDR3: CDSSQGNRASEQFF. CDR3 nucleotide sequence: TGTGACAGCAGCCAAGGGAACAGGGCAAGCGAGCAGTTCTTC.

There are many counts of this clone. This chain connects TRBV3-1 to TRBJ2-3; D is unclear. Trimming shortened V by 2 bases and J by 4 bases, and 4 bases separated the two germline ends. The V gene's germline CDR1 is LGHDT and CDR2 YNNKEL (reference sequence). The CDR3 consists of 12 residues. The CDR3 sequence: CASSQRADTQYF. The CDR3 nucleotides are TGTGCCAGCAGCCAACGGGCAGATACGCAGTATTTT.

This clone was detected many times. V gene TRBV20-1 combines with J gene TRBJ1-3, with 9 bases that match TRBD1. The CDR3 covers 14 residues. The germline V gene encodes CDR1 DFQATT and CDR2 SNEGSKA (reference sequence). Trimming removed 4 bases from V and 4 bases from J; junction bases left unmatched: 5. The CDR3 protein is CSATDRGLGNTIYF. The CDR3 nucleotides are TGCAGTGCTACGGACAGGGGACTCGGAAACACCATATATTTT.

This clone occurred many times. This may stem from a read error, because a much larger clone lies one nucleotide away. V is TRBV28 and J is TRBJ1-2, with 10 nucleotides matching TRBD1. After removal of 5 bases from V and 3 bases from J, the junction contained 12 bases not matched to a gene. Germline loops: CDR1 MDHEN, CDR2 SYDVKM. The CDR3 has 17 amino acids. CDR3 nucleotides: TGTGCCAGCAGTCGGGTCGGACAGGGGGTCAACTACTATGGCTACACCTTC. It encodes CASSRVGQGVNYYGYTF.

This clone was detected many times. The chain couples TRBV20-1 to TRBJ1-2; weak D call: TRBD1 (5 bases). Looked up from germline, CDR1 is DFQATT and CDR2 is SNEGSKA (reference sequence). The CDR3 has 13 amino acids. Trimming took 2 bases from V and 6 from J, leaving 13 bases between them. The CDR3 reads CSARTGRGNGYTF. The CDR3 nucleotides read TGCAGTGCTAGAACGGGGAGGGGCAATGGCTACACCTTC.

This clone was seen at least ten times. The genes are TRBV11-3 and TRBJ2-3; 10 bases are shared with TRBD2. The CDR3 is 14 residues long. CDR1 and CDR2 from the germline V gene are SGHNT and YENEEA. V trimming: 5 bases; J trimming: 6 bases; junction bases outside the gene matches: 5. The CDR3 spells CASSLAGVDDTQYF. CDR3 bases: TGTGCCAGCAGCCTAGCGGGAGTTGACGATACGCAGTATTTT.

At least ten counts were recorded for this clone. A much larger clone lies one base from this, so it may be a read error. The chain employs TRBV11-2 and TRBJ2-3, with D maybe TRBD2 (5 bases). V lost 3 bases and J 10 bases, leaving 11 bases between the germline ends. Looked up from germline, CDR1 is SGHAT and CDR2 is FQNNGV. This CDR3 has 12 residues. The CDR3 loop is CASSFGDVAQYF. In DNA form, the CDR3 reads TGTGCCAGCAGCTTCGGGGATGTCGCGCAGTATTTT.

Comment on this clone: Sequence at one end of the junction differs from germline and may be a read error. This chain joins TRBV12-3 or TRBV12-4 and TRBJ2-3; D remains ambiguous. The CDR3 has 14 residues. CDR3 region: CACSAMAGTDTQYF. The CDR3 region has the DNA TGTGCCTGCAGTGCCATGGCGGGCACAGATACGCAGTATTTT.

This clone was counted a few times. The CDR3 loop is CASSYLTPGLASEQYF. The CDR3 nucleotides read TGTGCCAGCAGCTACCTTACACCGGGACTAGCGTCCGAGCAGTACTTC. This chain connects TRBV7-9 to TRBJ2-7; TRBD2 matches at 10 bases. The length of the CDR3 is 16 residues. Germline CDR1 reads SEHNR; CDR2 reads FQNEAQ (reference sequence). J was trimmed by 6 bases and V by 4 bases; bases with no gene match: 12. Variable domain in full (rest from reference TRBV7-9 and TRBJ2-7): DTGVSQNPRHKITKRGQNVTFRCDPISEHNRLYWYRQTLGQGPEFLTYFQNEAQLEKSRLLSDRFSAERPKGSFSTLEIQRTEQGDSAMYLCASSYLTPGLASEQYFGPGTRLTVT.

Note on this clone: Relative to the germline gene, one junction end is altered; a read error may explain this. This CDR3 is also generated by other DNA sequences in the sample. J is TRBJ2-7 and V is TRBV19, with D possibly being TRBD1 (5 bases). The CDR3 consists of 15 residues. Per germline, CDR1 LNHDA and CDR2 SQIVND (reference sequence). Here the CDR3 DNA reads TGTGCCAGTAGTCTGGTGGGGCTAGGACCCTACGAGCAGTACTTT. It codes for CASSLVGLGPYEQYF.

As DNA, the CDR3 is TGCGCCAGCAGCTTGTCCCCACAGGGTCTCATGAACACTGAAGCTTTCTTT. This translates into CASSLSPQGLMNTEAFF. The chain recombines TRBV5-1 with TRBJ1-1; D might be TRBD1 (6 bases). CDR3 size: 17 residues. V lost 1 base to trimming and J lost 0 bases, with 16 bases between them. CDR1 and CDR2 (germline): SGHRS, YFSETQ.

This clone was seen ten or more times. The chain has TRBV3-1 and TRBJ2-1, with unresolved D. This CDR3 has 15 residues. In germline, CDR1 is LGHDT, CDR2 YNNKEL (reference sequence). V dropped 4 bases and J dropped 0 bases, with 10 bases sitting between them. The CDR3 sequence is CASSLLRSSYNEQFF. The CDR3 DNA reads as TGTGCCAGCAGCCTCCTAAGGTCCTCCTACAATGAGCAGTTCTTC.

This clone was counted many times. J is TRBJ2-5 and V is TRBV28; D not certain. The germline gives CDR1 MDHEN, CDR2 SYDVKM. V gave up 4 bases and J gave up 5 bases, with 17 bases separating them. The length of the CDR3 is 15 residues. CDR3 protein: CASSSSGTRGETQYF. The CDR3 DNA reads TGTGCCAGCAGTTCATCCGGAACCCGTGGGGAGACCCAGTACTTC.

This clone turned up a few times. The chain recombines TRBV20-1 with TRBJ1-2; D is unclear. Germline CDR1 and CDR2: DFQATT and SNEGSKA (reference sequence). The CDR3 has 14 amino acids. The V end lost 3 bases, the J end lost 6 bases, and 17 bases lay between the germline ends. The CDR3 loop is CSARDGGSSNGYTF. CDR3 in DNA: TGCAGTGCTAGGGATGGCGGCAGTTCTAATGGCTACACCTTC.

In its sample, this clone was seen many times. The chain uses TRBV2 and TRBJ2-3, with 11 bases aligning to TRBD2. The length of the CDR3 is 15 residues. J lost 8 bases, V lost 5 bases, and 9 bases had no gene match. CDR1 and CDR2 from the germline V gene are SNHLY and FYNNEI. DNA of the CDR3: TGTGCCAGCAGTAGCCTAGCGGGAGGTTATGGTACGCAGTATTTT. Its translation: CASSSLAGGYGTQYF.

This clone occurred many times. The rearrangement joins TRBV18 to TRBJ1-1; D is uncertain. CDR3 length equals 13 residues. CDR1 and CDR2 (germline): KGHSH, LQKENI. V was shortened by 2 bases and J by 11 bases, with 15 bases between the two germline ends. CDR3 in DNA: TGTGCCAGCTCACCAGGGCAGGTGAACGACGCTTTCTTT. As protein: CASSPGQVNDAFF.

This clone was seen many times. The rearrangement links TRBV2 to TRBJ1-1, with D uncertain. Germline V gives CDR1 SNHLY, CDR2 FYNNEI. V lost 2 bases and J lost 4, with 8 bases in between. The CDR3 contains 13 residues. CDR3 nucleotide sequence: TGTGCCAGCAGTGAATGGTACAGCACTGAAGCTTTCTTT. Amino acid sequence: CASSEWYSTEAFF.